This T cell receptor beta chain was found in a study of blood T cell repertoires in COVID-19. In the study overall: Sites across the United States, Italy and Spain contributed samples from acute and convalescent COVID-19. In each case, the material was cDNA or gDNA derived from T cells, B-cell-depleted T cells, or PBMCs.

The J segment lost 8 bases and the V segment lost 2 bases, leaving 8 bases of the junction unmatched. CDR1 is ENHRY, CDR2 SYGVKD, per germline. This CDR3 comprises 14 residues. The authors' processing: From reference gene primer amplification, estimates of nucleated cell counts were derived. Sequenced by immunoSEQ multiplex PCR; TCRdb stores in-frame clones only, minus some. D and trimming were read from the DNA, whereas the V and J calls and clone size are those reported in that table. The sample has tens of thousands of clones, around 80% seen once. The TCR comes from a woman aged 55-70 years with acute or convalescent COVID-19. Sequenced: peripheral blood. This chain joins TRBV10-3 and TRBJ1-2; 7 bases align to TRBD1. In DNA, the CDR3 is TGTGCCATCAGTGAGAACCGGGACAGTCACGGCTACACCTTC. This sequence encodes CAISENRDSHGYTF.